The rows below give T cell receptor beta chains drawn from one sample of a study of T cell changes during pregnancy in multiple sclerosis. Libraries were prepared by immunoSEQ multiplex PCR; TCRdb keeps only in-frame clonotypes and omits some of them. The sample holds fewer than 40,000 clones, 90% seen once. The source was CD8+ T cells from peripheral blood mononuclear cells, collected in the first trimester of pregnancy. Receptors were obtained from a female donor with multiple sclerosis, enrolled in a pregnancy study. Both conserved end residues are part of each CDR3. Each record gives: clone size, J gene, V gene, D gene, CDR3 DNA, CDR3 protein. A D gene is named only where the DNA matches it firmly. Some rows have no size entry. The others give once, few or many, or a class for an expanded clone.

abundance: -
j_gene: TRBJ2-1
v_gene: TRBV27
d_gene: TRBD2
CDR3nt: TGTGCCAGCAGACGGGGAGGGCCCTACAATGAGCAGTTCTTC
CDR3aa: CASRRGGPYNEQFF

abundance: -
j_gene: TRBJ2-3
v_gene: TRBV4-1
d_gene: TRBD2
CDR3nt: TGCGCCAGCAGCCCCAACGGCGGACTAGCGAGCACAGATACGCAGTATTTT
CDR3aa: CASSPNGGLASTDTQYF

abundance: once
j_gene: TRBJ1-3
v_gene: TRBV4-1
d_gene: TRBD1
CDR3nt: TGCGCCAGCAGCCAAGGCCCCCCCGGGACAGGGACTGGAAACACCATATATTTT
CDR3aa: CASSQGPPGTGTGNTIYF

abundance: once
j_gene: TRBJ2-1
v_gene: TRBV5-6
d_gene: TRBD2
CDR3nt: TGTGCCAGCAGCCCGGGAGGGACCCCCTGGCAGTTCTTC
CDR3aa: CASSPGGTPWQFF

abundance: -
j_gene: TRBJ2-7
v_gene: TRBV18
d_gene: -
CDR3nt: TGTGCCAGCTCACCACCGGTCGGGATGGGCGAGCAGTACTTC
CDR3aa: CASSPPVGMGEQYF

abundance: once
j_gene: TRBJ2-1
v_gene: TRBV27
d_gene: -
CDR3nt: TGTGCCAGCAGTTGGCCCCCCGAGCAGTTCTTC
CDR3aa: CASSWPPEQFF

abundance: -
j_gene: TRBJ2-7
v_gene: TRBV28
d_gene: -
CDR3nt: TGTGCCAGCAGTTGGGCACCACAGTCCTACGAGCAGTACTTC
CDR3aa: CASSWAPQSYEQYF

abundance: -
j_gene: TRBJ2-7
v_gene: TRBV19
d_gene: TRBD1
CDR3nt: TGTGCCAGTAGCACAGGGGAACTATACGAGCAGTACTTC
CDR3aa: CASSTGELYEQYF

abundance: -
j_gene: TRBJ2-3
v_gene: TRBV27
d_gene: TRBD2
CDR3nt: TGTGCCAGCAGTTTTTTTTTAGCGGGAGGCCCTGATACGCAGTATTTT
CDR3aa: CASSFFLAGGPDTQYF

abundance: -
j_gene: TRBJ2-1
v_gene: TRBV9
d_gene: TRBD2
CDR3nt: TGTGCCAGCAGCTCAAGCGGGAGTGGTAATGAGCAGTTCTTC
CDR3aa: CASSSSGSGNEQFF

abundance: -
j_gene: TRBJ2-7
v_gene: TRBV28
d_gene: TRBD1
CDR3nt: TGTGCCAGCAGCCCACAGGGGCCCTACGAGCAGTACTTC
CDR3aa: CASSPQGPYEQYF

abundance: -
j_gene: TRBJ2-7
v_gene: TRBV5-1
d_gene: TRBD2
CDR3nt: TGCGCCAGCAGCTTGGAGGCCCAACTAGCGGGAGGCGAGCAGTACTTC
CDR3aa: CASSLEAQLAGGEQYF

abundance: once
j_gene: TRBJ2-1
v_gene: TRBV6-1
d_gene: -
CDR3nt: TGTGCCAGCAGTCCGGGACACCAGTCCTACAATGAGCAGTTCTTC
CDR3aa: CASSPGHQSYNEQFF

abundance: once
j_gene: TRBJ2-3
v_gene: TRBV6-4
d_gene: -
CDR3nt: TGTGCCAGCAGTGACAGGGGCAGTTCTAGCACAGATACGCAGTATTTT
CDR3aa: CASSDRGSSSTDTQYF

abundance: -
j_gene: TRBJ1-1
v_gene: TRBV19
d_gene: TRBD1
CDR3nt: TGTGCCAGTGGGACAGCAATGAACACTGAAGCTTTCTTT
CDR3aa: CASGTAMNTEAFF

abundance: -
j_gene: TRBJ2-7
v_gene: TRBV15
d_gene: TRBD2
CDR3nt: TGTGCCACCAGCAGAGATCGGACTAGAGCCTACGAGCAGTACTTC
CDR3aa: CATSRDRTRAYEQYF

abundance: -
j_gene: TRBJ2-5
v_gene: TRBV28
d_gene: -
CDR3nt: TGTGCCAGCTCAACAGGGCCGCAAGAGACCCAGTACTTC
CDR3aa: CASSTGPQETQYF

abundance: -
j_gene: TRBJ2-7
v_gene: TRBV5-1
d_gene: TRBD2
CDR3nt: TGCGCCAGCAGCTTGGGACTAGCGGGAGCCTTCTACGAGCAGTACTTC
CDR3aa: CASSLGLAGAFYEQYF

abundance: -
j_gene: TRBJ2-3
v_gene: TRBV9
d_gene: -
CDR3nt: TGTGCCAGCAGCGCCCCGGGTGGGTCTAACTCGCAGTATTTT
CDR3aa: CASSAPGGSNSQYF

abundance: -
j_gene: TRBJ1-1
v_gene: TRBV27
d_gene: -
CDR3nt: TGTGCCAGCAGTTTATTCGGGGGGAGCACTGAAGCTTTCTTT
CDR3aa: CASSLFGGSTEAFF

abundance: once
j_gene: TRBJ2-7
v_gene: TRBV7-8
d_gene: -
CDR3nt: TGTGCCAGCAGCTTAAGTGTAGACTACTACGAGCAGTACTTC
CDR3aa: CASSLSVDYYEQYF

abundance: -
j_gene: TRBJ2-7
v_gene: TRBV4-3
d_gene: TRBD2
CDR3nt: TGCGCCAGCAGCCAAGATCAGGCGGGAGGTACCTCCTACGAGCAGTACTTC
CDR3aa: CASSQDQAGGTSYEQYF

abundance: -
j_gene: TRBJ2-7
v_gene: TRBV9
d_gene: -
CDR3nt: TGTGCCAGCAGCTTCGGCGGGGCGAACTACGAGCAGTACTTC
CDR3aa: CASSFGGANYEQYF

abundance: -
j_gene: TRBJ2-1
v_gene: TRBV4-3
d_gene: -
CDR3nt: TGCGCCAGCAGCCAAGAGGTTAGCTCTGGCAATGAGCAGTTCTTC
CDR3aa: CASSQEVSSGNEQFF

abundance: -
j_gene: TRBJ2-1
v_gene: TRBV13
d_gene: -
CDR3nt: TGTGCCAGCAGCTTAAGTCGGGCGGGTGAGCAGTTCTTC
CDR3aa: CASSLSRAGEQFF

abundance: -
j_gene: TRBJ1-5
v_gene: TRBV28
d_gene: -
CDR3nt: TGTGCCAGCTACGATACGGGAGCTCAGCCCCAGCATTTT
CDR3aa: CASYDTGAQPQHF

abundance: once
j_gene: TRBJ2-7
v_gene: TRBV28
d_gene: TRBD1
CDR3nt: TGTGCCAGCAGTTCGATCCGGACAGGGATTCTCTACGAGCAGTACTTC
CDR3aa: CASSSIRTGILYEQYF

abundance: -
j_gene: TRBJ2-7
v_gene: TRBV7-9
d_gene: TRBD1
CDR3nt: TGTGCCAGCAGCTCGCCGCTACGACAGGGCCTCGTCTACGAGCAGTACTTC
CDR3aa: CASSSPLRQGLVYEQYF

abundance: -
j_gene: TRBJ1-1
v_gene: TRBV11-3
d_gene: -
CDR3nt: TGTGCCAGCAGCTTAGAACCGCTTGACATGAACACTGAAGCTTTCTTT
CDR3aa: CASSLEPLDMNTEAFF

abundance: -
j_gene: TRBJ2-3
v_gene: TRBV5-4
d_gene: TRBD2
CDR3nt: TGTGCCAGCAGCAACAGCGGGGGCACAGATACGCAGTATTTT
CDR3aa: CASSNSGGTDTQYF

abundance: -
j_gene: TRBJ2-1
v_gene: TRBV7-9
d_gene: TRBD2
CDR3nt: TGTGCCAGCACCGATACAGCGGGAGAATCTTACAATGAGCAGTTCTTC
CDR3aa: CASTDTAGESYNEQFF

abundance: -
j_gene: TRBJ2-1
v_gene: TRBV27
d_gene: -
CDR3nt: TGTGCCAGCAGTTTATTCTTCCGTGGCAGAGGCAGTGAGCAGTTCTTC
CDR3aa: CASSLFFRGRGSEQFF

abundance: few
j_gene: TRBJ2-6
v_gene: TRBV9
d_gene: -
CDR3nt: TGTGCCAGCAGCCCAGCGTGGTCCTCTGGGGCCAACGTCCTGACTTTC
CDR3aa: CASSPAWSSGANVLTF

abundance: -
j_gene: TRBJ2-7
v_gene: TRBV29-1
d_gene: TRBD2
CDR3nt: TGCAGCGTTGAGAGGCGGGAGGGATACTACGAGCAGTACTTC
CDR3aa: CSVERREGYYEQYF

abundance: -
j_gene: TRBJ2-1
v_gene: TRBV5-6
d_gene: TRBD2
CDR3nt: TGTGCCAGCAGCTCAGGGACTAGCGACGAGCAGTTCTTC
CDR3aa: CASSSGTSDEQFF

abundance: -
j_gene: TRBJ2-1
v_gene: TRBV19
d_gene: -
CDR3nt: TGTGCCAGTAGTATTGCGTTCTACAATGAGCAGTTCTTC
CDR3aa: CASSIAFYNEQFF

abundance: -
j_gene: TRBJ2-7
v_gene: TRBV5-1
d_gene: -
CDR3nt: TGCGCCAGCAGCTTGGCCAGGGACTACGAGCAGTACTTC
CDR3aa: CASSLARDYEQYF

abundance: -
j_gene: TRBJ2-1
v_gene: TRBV10-3
d_gene: TRBD2
CDR3nt: TGTGCCATCAGTGGCGGACTAGCGGTTAATGAGCAGTTCTTC
CDR3aa: CAISGGLAVNEQFF

abundance: once
j_gene: TRBJ2-7
v_gene: TRBV29-1
d_gene: -
CDR3nt: TGCAGCGTTAACCAGGAGGACGAGCAGTACTTC
CDR3aa: CSVNQEDEQYF

abundance: -
j_gene: TRBJ2-3
v_gene: TRBV11-2
d_gene: -
CDR3nt: TGTGCCAGCAGCTTAGATCATACGGGGGGCACAGATACGCAGTATTTT
CDR3aa: CASSLDHTGGTDTQYF

abundance: -
j_gene: TRBJ2-1
v_gene: TRBV27
d_gene: -
CDR3nt: TGTGCCGCCGGTCGGGGTTACAATGAGCAGTTCTTC
CDR3aa: CAAGRGYNEQFF

abundance: once
j_gene: TRBJ1-5
v_gene: TRBV28
d_gene: TRBD1
CDR3nt: TGTGCCAGCAGTTTACGACTTGGATCGAGGGGACAGGGGGAAAATCAGCCCCAGCATTTT
CDR3aa: CASSLRLGSRGQGENQPQHF

abundance: -
j_gene: TRBJ1-2
v_gene: TRBV27
d_gene: TRBD1
CDR3nt: TGTGCCAGCAGTTTATCCGGGACAGGTTTCTATGGCTACACCTTC
CDR3aa: CASSLSGTGFYGYTF

abundance: -
j_gene: TRBJ2-2
v_gene: TRBV5-4
d_gene: TRBD2
CDR3nt: TGTGCCAGCAGCTCACTAGCGGGGGCGAACACCGGGGAGCTGTTTTTT
CDR3aa: CASSSLAGANTGELFF

abundance: -
j_gene: TRBJ2-7
v_gene: TRBV28
d_gene: TRBD1
CDR3nt: TGTGCCAGCAGTCAGGACAGGGGAATTGGGTACGAGCAGTACTTC
CDR3aa: CASSQDRGIGYEQYF

abundance: -
j_gene: TRBJ2-1
v_gene: TRBV11-3
d_gene: TRBD1
CDR3nt: TGTGCCAGCAGCTTAGGCTCAGGGGGCCGGTTCTTC
CDR3aa: CASSLGSGGRFF

abundance: -
j_gene: TRBJ2-7
v_gene: TRBV19
d_gene: -
CDR3nt: TGTGCCAGTAGTTTGACTAATTCCTACGAGCAGTACTTC
CDR3aa: CASSLTNSYEQYF